This TCR beta chain was sequenced in a study of T and B cells in COVID-19 patients. For the study at large: COVID-19 patients gave peripheral blood either during active infection or after recovery. Study-wide points: No sequencing was yet done of CD4+, regulatory or CD8+ subsets, or of SARS-CoV-2-responsive or tetramer+ sorted cells.

CDR1 and CDR2 from the germline V gene are LNHDA and SQIVND (reference sequence). V gave up 5 bases and J gave up 5 bases; unmatched junction bases: 9. The CDR3 is made up of 17 amino acids. TRB was amplified from around 250-500 ng of blood genomic DNA. By share, this clonotype ranks as medium-sized. Its antigen is undetermined. BIOMED2 TRB-A/B primer pools were used in multiplex TRB PCR. TCRdb re-analysed the multiplex PCR reads in MiXCR, keeping a single row per CDR3 protein. The sample records 7,000 to 8,000 distinct CDR3 sequences, approximately 25% being singletons. The chain uses TRBV19 and TRBJ2-3; 14 nucleotides match TRBD2. Sequenced material: blood. This clonotype originated in a human donor with active COVID-19. The CDR3 nucleotides read TGTGCCAGTAGTTCCCCGACTAGCGGGGGGGCGGGAGATACGCAGTATTTT. It translates to CASSSPTSGGAGDTQYF.